This note documents a single T cell receptor (beta chain) sequence. The data originate from a study of TIL therapy for anti-PD-1-resistant metastatic lung cancer. Time point of the sample: pre-treatment sample, taken before nivolumab and TIL therapy. This was the immunoSEQ v3 assay. The protocol was immunoSEQ multiplex PCR, while the TCRdb copy is restricted to in-frame clones and leaves out a portion. Among some 46,000 clones listed, around 80% were seen once. Trimming took 7 bases from V and 4 from J, leaving 23 bases between them. Germline V CDR1 and CDR2: SGHRS, YFSETQ. The CDR3 consists of 16 residues.

The sequences come from blood, collected at baseline. The chain is built from TRBV5-1 and TRBJ2-5; D tentatively fits TRBD1 or TRBD2 (6 bases each). This TCR derives from a man aged 70 or older with non-small cell lung cancer. The CDR3 reads CASQQEGGTGLETQYF. Here the CDR3 DNA reads TGCGCCAGCCAGCAGGAGGGGGGCACGGGCTTAGAGACCCAGTACTTC. Looking up the rest from reference TRBV5-1 and TRBJ2-5 gives the full variable domain: KAGVTQTPRYLIKTRGQQVTLSCSPISGHRSVSWYQQTPGQGLQFLFEYFSETQRNKGNFPGRFSGRQFSNSRSEMNVSTLELGDSALYLCASQQEGGTGLETQYFGPGTRLLVL.